This T cell receptor (beta chain) was captured by sequencing in a study of vaccination effects on CD4 cells after COVID-19. The study, taken as a whole, reports: Few convalescent patients and no early post-infection timepoints were included in the study.

With 6 bases clipped from V and 5 bases from J, the junction kept 4 bases outside the gene matches. This CDR3 spans 14 amino acids. Germline CDR1 is MDHEN and CDR2 is SYDVKM. Antigen-specific CD4+ T cells expanded by the ViraFEST assay with viral peptide pools were then sequenced. Cells that had been cultured for 9 to 10 days were the source of isolated CD4+ T cells. Either the mRNA-1273 or the BNT162b2 vaccine was given to participants as two doses. Note on this clone: Its antigen is undetermined.

Method: immunoSEQ multiplex PCR; TCRdb's copy keeps in-frame clones and lacks some. Among more than 25,000 clones listed, around 85% were seen once. The V gene is TRBV28, the J gene TRBJ2-3, with 11 bases fitting TRBD2. The sample in question was CD4+ T cells from PBMCs cultured with SARS-CoV-2 spike peptides, obtained after COVID-19 vaccination. This receptor was obtained from a human donor who received a COVID-19 vaccine. Some clones in this sample may be carry-over from other donors' samples. CDR3 coding DNA: TGTGCCAGCAGAAATAGCGGGGGGGTAGATACGCAGTATTTT. Protein product: CASRNSGGVDTQYF.